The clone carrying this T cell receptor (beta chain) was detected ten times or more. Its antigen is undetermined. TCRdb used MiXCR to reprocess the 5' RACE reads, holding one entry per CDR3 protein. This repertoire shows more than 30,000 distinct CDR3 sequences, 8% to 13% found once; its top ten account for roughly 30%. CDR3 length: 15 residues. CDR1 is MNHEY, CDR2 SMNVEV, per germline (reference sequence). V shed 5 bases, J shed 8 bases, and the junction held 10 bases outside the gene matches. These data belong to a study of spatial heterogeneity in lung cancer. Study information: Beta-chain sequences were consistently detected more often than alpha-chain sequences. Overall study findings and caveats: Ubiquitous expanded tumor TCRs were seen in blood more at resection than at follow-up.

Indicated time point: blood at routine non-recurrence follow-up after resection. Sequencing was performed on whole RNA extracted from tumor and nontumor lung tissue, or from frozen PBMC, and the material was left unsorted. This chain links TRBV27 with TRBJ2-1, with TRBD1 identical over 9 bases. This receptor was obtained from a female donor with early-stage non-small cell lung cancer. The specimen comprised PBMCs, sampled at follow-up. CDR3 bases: TGTGCCAGCAGTGTCCTCGGGACAGGGCGGGATGAGCAGTTCTTC. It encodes CASSVLGTGRDEQFF.